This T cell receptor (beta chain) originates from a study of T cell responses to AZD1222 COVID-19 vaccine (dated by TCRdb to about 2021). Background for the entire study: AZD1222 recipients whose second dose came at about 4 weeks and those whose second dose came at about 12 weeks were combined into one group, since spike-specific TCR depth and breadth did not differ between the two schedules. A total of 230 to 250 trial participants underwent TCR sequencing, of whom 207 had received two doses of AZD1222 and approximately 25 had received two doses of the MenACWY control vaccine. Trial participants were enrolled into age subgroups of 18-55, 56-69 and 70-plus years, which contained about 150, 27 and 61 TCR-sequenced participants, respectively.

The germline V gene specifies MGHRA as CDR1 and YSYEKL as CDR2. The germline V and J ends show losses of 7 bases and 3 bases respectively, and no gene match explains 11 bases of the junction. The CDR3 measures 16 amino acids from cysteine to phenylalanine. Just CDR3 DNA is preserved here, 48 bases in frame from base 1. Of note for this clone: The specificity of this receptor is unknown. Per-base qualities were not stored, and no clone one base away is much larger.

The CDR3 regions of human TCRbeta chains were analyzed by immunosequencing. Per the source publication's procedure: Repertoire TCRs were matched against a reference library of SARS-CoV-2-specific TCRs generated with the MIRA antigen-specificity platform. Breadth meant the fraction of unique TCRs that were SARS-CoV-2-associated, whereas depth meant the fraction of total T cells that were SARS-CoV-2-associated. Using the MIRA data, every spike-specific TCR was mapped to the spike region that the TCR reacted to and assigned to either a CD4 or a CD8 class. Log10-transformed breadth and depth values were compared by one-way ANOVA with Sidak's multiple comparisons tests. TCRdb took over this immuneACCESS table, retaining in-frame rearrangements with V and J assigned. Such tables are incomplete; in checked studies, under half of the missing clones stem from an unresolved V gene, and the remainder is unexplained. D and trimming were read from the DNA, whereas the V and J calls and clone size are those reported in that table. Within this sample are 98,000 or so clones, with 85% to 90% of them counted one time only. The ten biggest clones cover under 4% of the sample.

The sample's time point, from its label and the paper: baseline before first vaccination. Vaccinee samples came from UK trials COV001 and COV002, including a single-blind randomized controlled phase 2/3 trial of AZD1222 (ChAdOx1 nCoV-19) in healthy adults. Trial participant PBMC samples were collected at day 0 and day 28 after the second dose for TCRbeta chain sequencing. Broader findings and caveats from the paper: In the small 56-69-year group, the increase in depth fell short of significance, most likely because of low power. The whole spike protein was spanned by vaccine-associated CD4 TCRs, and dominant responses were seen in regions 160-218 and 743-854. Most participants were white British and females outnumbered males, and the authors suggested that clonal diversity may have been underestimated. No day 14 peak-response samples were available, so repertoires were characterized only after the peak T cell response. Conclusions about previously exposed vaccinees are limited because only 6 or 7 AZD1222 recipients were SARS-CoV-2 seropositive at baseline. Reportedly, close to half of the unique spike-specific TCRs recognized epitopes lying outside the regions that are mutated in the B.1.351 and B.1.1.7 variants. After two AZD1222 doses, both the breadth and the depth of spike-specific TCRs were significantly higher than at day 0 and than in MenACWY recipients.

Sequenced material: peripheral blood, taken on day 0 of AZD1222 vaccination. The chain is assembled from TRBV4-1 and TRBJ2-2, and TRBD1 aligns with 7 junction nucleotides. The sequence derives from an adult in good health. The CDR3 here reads CASKVDRASHTGELFF. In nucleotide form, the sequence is TGCGCCAGCAAGGTCGACAGGGCGTCGCACACCGGGGAGCTGTTTTTT.